This record looks at one TCR beta chain sequence and its context. These data are taken from a study of blood T cell repertoires in COVID-19. The overall study: Whether acute or convalescent, the COVID-19 samples came from the United States, Italy and Spain. In each case, the material was cDNA or gDNA derived from T cells, B-cell-depleted T cells, or PBMCs.

As handled by the study authors: It was from reference gene primer amplification that nucleated cell counts were estimated. TCRdb's copy holds only in-frame clones and misses some; the assay was immunoSEQ multiplex PCR. V and J calls and clone size follow that table, whereas D and trimming were derived from the DNA. The table records some 200,000 clones, approximately 79% of them present only once. The sample was peripheral blood. The sequence was obtained from a woman between 70 and 85 years old with acute or convalescent COVID-19.

The CDR3 nucleotides read TGCAGTGCTAGTGCCAATGAACGAGCCGGGGAGCTGTTTTTT. Translation: CSASANERAGELFF. V gene TRBV20-1 combines with J gene TRBJ2-2; D not resolved. V was pared by 3 bases and J by 6 bases, with 14 bases between. The CDR3 consists of 14 residues. Germline V gives CDR1 DFQATT, CDR2 SNEGSKA (reference sequence).